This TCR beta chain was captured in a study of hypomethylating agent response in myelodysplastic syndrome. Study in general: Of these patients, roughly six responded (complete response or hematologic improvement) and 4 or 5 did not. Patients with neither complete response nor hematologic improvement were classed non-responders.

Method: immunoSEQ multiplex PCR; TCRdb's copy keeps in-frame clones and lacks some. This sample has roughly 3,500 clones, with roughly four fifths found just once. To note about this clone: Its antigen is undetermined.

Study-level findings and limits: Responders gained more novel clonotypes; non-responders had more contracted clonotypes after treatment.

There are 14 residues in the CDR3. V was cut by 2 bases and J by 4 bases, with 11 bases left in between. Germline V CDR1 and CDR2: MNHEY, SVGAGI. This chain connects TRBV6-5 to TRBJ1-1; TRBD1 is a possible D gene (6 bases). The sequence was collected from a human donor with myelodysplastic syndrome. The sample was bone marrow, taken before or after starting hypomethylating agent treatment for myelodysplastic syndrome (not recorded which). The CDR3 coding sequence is TGTGCCAGCAGTTACGAGGGGGGAGGCACTGAAGCTTTCTTT. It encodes CASSYEGGGTEAFF.